The T cell receptor (beta chain) described here comes from a study of Ad26.COV2.S vaccination and SARS-CoV-2 variants. Study context: In the COV1001 trial, the donor was in the Ad26.COV2.S arm. Overall study findings and caveats: Vaccinated and placebo-treated recipients had similar non-spike TCR breadth. Marked by substantial breadth, spike-specific CD8+ and CD4+ T cell responses were reportedly seen after vaccination.

The CDR3 is 13 amino acids. J gave up 1 base and V 6 bases, and 5 bases lay outside the gene matches. Per the germline V gene, CDR1 is SQVTM and CDR2 is ANQGSEA. A remark on this clone: The antigen is undetermined.

Assay: immunoSEQ multiplex PCR; the TCRdb copy retains only in-frame clones and omits some. The table has 350,000 to 450,000 clones, roughly 80% seen once. Noted treatment: over 15 received Ad26.COV2.S at low or high dose, single or two shots; roughly 5 received placebo; per-sample allocation not given. Samples were taken on day 63 after the first vaccine or placebo injection. This chain links TRBV29-1 with TRBJ1-2, with 7 bases identical to TRBD1. The clonotype originates from a person aged 18 to 59 who received the Ad26.COV2.S COVID-19 vaccine or a placebo. The sequences come from peripheral blood, collected in a trial of Ad26.COV2.S vaccine versus placebo. Here the CDR3 reads CSVGQRINYGYTF. The CDR3 DNA sequence: TGCAGCGTGGGACAGCGGATTAACTATGGCTACACCTTC. Full variable domain (remainder filled in from reference TRBV29-1 and TRBJ1-2): SAVISQKPSRDICQRGTSLTIQCQVDSQVTMMFWYRQQPGQSLTLIATANQGSEATYESGFVIDKFPISRPNLTFSTLTVSNMSPEDSSIYLCSVGQRINYGYTFGSGTRLTVV.